Given below is one TCR beta chain in context. What it recognizes is unknown. The sample contains more than one DNA sequence encoding this CDR3. This entry comes from a study of cytomegalovirus exposure and HLA in healthy donors. Trimming cost V 6 bases and J 6 bases; bases outside gene matches: 4. Germline CDR1 reads MNHEY; CDR2 reads SMNVEV (reference sequence). The CDR3 runs to 12 residues. This PCR relied on a set of 60 Vbeta primers and 13 Jbeta primers. Assay: immunoSEQ multiplex PCR; the TCRdb copy retains only in-frame clones and omits some. The sample contains fewer than 140,000 clones, over 70% of which appear only once. Overall study findings and caveats: One variant, a missense change in DCLRE1C, was linked in a later analysis to TCR beta V- and J-gene trimming.

Material: PBMCs. V usage is TRBV27 and J usage is TRBJ1-1, with TRBD1 matching over 7 bases. The clonotype comes from a male donor in good health and CMV-seropositive. DNA of the CDR3: TGTGCCAGCAGCCGTACAGGGGCTGAAGCTTTCTTT. Translated: CASSRTGAEAFF.